Following are 29 T cell receptor beta chains from one sample sequenced in a study of blood T cell repertoires in COVID-19. TCRdb keeps only in-frame clones here, not all; method: immunoSEQ multiplex PCR. The data hold 150,000 to 200,000 clones, with just over 90% observed a single time. The material sequenced was peripheral blood. The source is a woman between 55 and 75 years old with COVID-19, enrolled during active disease.

The chain carries TRBV30 and TRBJ1-2; a weak D match, TRBD1 (6 bases). The ends were cut back, 1 base at V and 8 bases at J, with 17 bases in the middle. This CDR3 region has 14 residues. Germline CDR1 and CDR2: GTSNPN and SVGIG (reference sequence). The DNA for the CDR3 is TGTGCCTGGAGTGGGACAGCTGGATCCCTAGGCTACACCTTC. It yields the protein CAWSGTAGSLGYTF.

This chain connects TRBV2 to TRBJ2-1; 7 bases agree with TRBD1. CDR1 is SNHLY, CDR2 FYNNEI, per germline. With V trimmed by 11 bases and J by 2 bases, 9 bases remained unmatched. This CDR3 comprises 14 residues. CDR3 protein: CASNRDRTYNEQFF. The CDR3 region has the DNA TGTGCCTCCAACCGGGACAGAACCTACAATGAGCAGTTCTTC.

The chain combines TRBV7-9 with TRBJ1-2; the D is unclear. Between the trimmed V and J ends, which lost 1 base and 3 bases, there was a span of 9 bases. Germline-derived CDR1 and CDR2 are SEHNR and FQNEAQ (reference sequence). The CDR3 has 14 residues. CDR3 protein: CASSLDGEDYGYTF. Here the CDR3 DNA reads TGTGCCAGCAGCTTAGATGGTGAGGACTATGGCTACACCTTC.

The rearrangement uses TRBV5-1 and TRBJ2-3; D is perhaps TRBD2 (5 bases). CDR1 and CDR2 from the germline V gene are SGHRS and YFSETQ. CDR3 length: 12 amino acids. V lost 4 bases, J lost 6 bases, and 9 bases lay in between. The CDR3 DNA is TGCGCCAGCAGCGGAGAGGGCGATACGCAGTATTTT. It yields the protein CASSGEGDTQYF.

This clone appeared once. This chain joins TRBV9 and TRBJ2-5, with 10 positions matching TRBD2. The V segment lost 1 base and the J segment 4 bases; nucleotides outside the gene matches: 16. CDR3 length: 19 residues. Germline V lookup: CDR1 SGDLS, CDR2 YYNGEE. Here the CDR3 DNA reads TGTGCCAGCAGCGTAAATGGGGCTAGCGGGGGAACCGGAGTAGAGACCCAGTACTTC. It is translated as CASSVNGASGGTGVETQYF.

This clone has only one observation. The rearrangement links TRBV30 to TRBJ1-3, with a weak D call TRBD1 (6 bases). Germline CDR1 GTSNPN, CDR2 SVGIG (reference sequence). The CDR3 has 14 residues. Trimming took 3 bases from V and 3 from J, leaving 12 bases between them. The CDR3 sequence is CAWRQGRGGNTIYF. The CDR3 DNA is TGTGCCTGGAGGCAGGGGAGAGGTGGAAACACCATATATTTT.

The chain is built from TRBV3-1 (or the pseudogene TRBV3-2) and TRBJ2-2; D is uncertain. The CDR3 is made up of 13 amino acids. Trimming removed 1 base at V and 4 bases at J, with 4 bases between. The germline V gene encodes CDR1 LGHDT and CDR2 YNNKEL (reference sequence). CDR3 nucleotide sequence: TGTGCCAGCAGCCAAGTTAGCACCGGGGAGCTGTTTTTT. This codes for CASSQVSTGELFF.

The V gene is TRBV14, the J gene TRBJ2-7, with D maybe TRBD1 (6 bases). Trimming took 8 bases from V and 0 from J, leaving 8 bases between them. This CDR3 comprises 12 residues. The V gene's germline CDR1 is SGHDN and CDR2 FVKESK. The CDR3 DNA sequence: TGTGCCAGCCGGGACAACTCCTACGAGCAGTACTTC. The encoded protein is CASRDNSYEQYF.

The chain has TRBV7-2 and TRBJ1-3; no clear D. Germline lookup yields CDR1 SGHTA and CDR2 FQGNSA. With 2 bases removed from V and 0 bases from J, the gap between germline ends came to 11 bases. This CDR3 is built from 16 residues. DNA for the CDR3: TGTGCCAGCAGCTTATCACTACCGAACTCTGGAAACACCATATATTTT. The encoded protein is CASSLSLPNSGNTIYF.

Only one count was recorded for this clone. The chain combines TRBV18 with TRBJ1-2; the D gene is possibly TRBD1 (6 bases). The germline V gene has CDR1 KGHSH and CDR2 LQKENI. The CDR3 has 12 amino acids. Trimming stripped 9 bases from V and 7 bases from J, with 15 bases between. Here the CDR3 reads CASSDRLSGYTF. The CDR3 DNA is TGTGCCAGTTCCGACAGGTTGAGTGGCTACACCTTC.

The chain combines TRBV27 with TRBJ1-6; D gene uncertain. This CDR3 is 14 amino acids long. V lost 2 bases and J 7 bases, leaving 9 bases between the germline ends. CDR1 is MNHEY, CDR2 SMNVEV, per germline (reference sequence). The CDR3 DNA reads as TGTGCCAGCAGTTTAGGGGAGAAAAATTCACCCCTCCACTTT. It is translated as CASSLGEKNSPLHF.

The genes are TRBV6-6 and TRBJ2-5, with TRBD2 identical over 8 bases. Germline CDR1 MNHNY, CDR2 SVGAGI (reference sequence). The CDR3 is made up of 15 amino acids. The J segment lost 4 bases and the V segment lost 4 bases, leaving 8 bases of the junction unmatched. This CDR3 reads CASSSPWLAGETQYF. The CDR3 coding sequence is TGTGCCAGCAGTTCCCCGTGGCTAGCGGGAGAGACCCAGTACTTC.

The rearrangement links TRBV19 to TRBJ1-2, with 9 bases matching TRBD1. Losses at the gene ends were 5 bases for V and 6 bases for J; bases not matched to a gene: 10. Germline CDR1 and CDR2: LNHDA and SQIVND (reference sequence). The length of the CDR3 is 15 residues. In DNA, the CDR3 is TGTGCCAGTAGTGCGGCGACAGGGGGTCTCAATGGCTACACCTTC. It codes for CASSAATGGLNGYTF.

The V gene is TRBV4-1, the J gene TRBJ1-3; tentative D call: TRBD1 (6 bases). The CDR3 sequence is 17 residues long. Per germline, CDR1 MGHRA and CDR2 YSYEKL. Trimming cost V 1 base and J 1 base, with 14 bases left between them. CDR3 DNA: TGCGCCAGCAGCCAAGTCCGGGGGCGGGGGTCTGGAAACACCATATATTTT. Translated: CASSQVRGRGSGNTIYF.

This chain links TRBV2 with TRBJ1-2; possible D gene TRBD1, 6 bases. The CDR3 length is 14 residues. Per germline, CDR1 SNHLY and CDR2 FYNNEI. V was shortened by 5 bases and J by 2 bases, with 12 bases between the two germline ends. CDR3 sequence: CASSPLGQNYGYTF. DNA of the CDR3: TGTGCCAGCAGTCCCCTAGGACAGAACTATGGCTACACCTTC.

In this sample, this clone turned up once. The V gene is TRBV7-9, the J gene TRBJ1-1; 8 bases are a match to TRBD1. Germline CDR1 reads SEHNR; CDR2 reads FQNEAQ (reference sequence). The CDR3 has 12 residues. With V trimmed by 5 bases and J by 4 bases, 0 bases remained unmatched. In DNA, the CDR3 is TGTGCCAGCAGCCAGGGGGCCACTGAAGCTTTCTTT. It codes for CASSQGATEAFF.

This clone was picked up a small number of times. The chain couples TRBV5-1 to TRBJ1-2, with 7 bases lining up with TRBD1. The trim removed 5 bases at V and 4 bases at J, leaving 8 bases unmatched. Germline CDR1 and CDR2: SGHRS and YFSETQ. This CDR3 has 14 residues. The DNA for the CDR3 is TGCGCCAGCAGGGGAACAGGGGATTCCTATGGCTACACCTTC. Protein product: CASRGTGDSYGYTF.

This chain connects TRBV27 to TRBJ1-1; 8 bases line up with TRBD1. The length of the CDR3 is 15 residues. CDR1 MNHEY and CDR2 SMNVEV come from the germline V gene (reference sequence). Trimming cost V 3 bases and J 1 base; bases outside gene matches: 4. The CDR3 DNA sequence: TGTGCCAGCAGTTTGCAGGGGGCGGAGAACACTGAAGCTTTCTTT. Translating gives CASSLQGAENTEAFF.

The chain recombines TRBV4-3 with TRBJ1-2, with a tentative D call TRBD1 (6 bases). The V and J ends lost 1 base and 4 bases respectively, with 13 bases between them. The CDR3 is 15 residues long. Germline assignment: CDR1 LGHNA and CDR2 YSLEER. CDR3 in amino acids: CASSQVRGGVYGYTF. The CDR3 nucleotides are TGCGCCAGCAGCCAAGTGAGGGGGGGGGTCTATGGCTACACCTTC.

The chain carries TRBV19 and TRBJ1-2; no reliable D call. Looked up from germline, CDR1 is LNHDA and CDR2 is SQIVND (reference sequence). The CDR3 consists of 12 residues. V lost 7 bases and J lost 0, with 6 bases in between. CDR3 region: CASNTANYGYTF. CDR3 DNA sequence: TGTGCCAGTAATACAGCTAACTATGGCTACACCTTC.

The V call is TRBV4-3, the J call TRBJ1-2; the match to TRBD1 covers 9 bases. Germline V CDR1 and CDR2: LGHNA, YSLEER. The CDR3 totals 14 residues. V gave up 2 bases and J gave up 7 bases; unmatched junction bases: 5. The CDR3 DNA follows: TGCGCCAGCAGCCAATCACAGGGGGCTCGTGGCTACACCTTC. Protein sequence: CASSQSQGARGYTF.

The rearrangement joins TRBV19 to TRBJ2-1; D possibly corresponds to TRBD1 (6 bases). Germline-derived CDR1 and CDR2 are LNHDA and SQIVND (reference sequence). The CDR3 is made up of 15 amino acids. V was cut by 6 bases and J by 4 bases, with 16 bases left in between. For the CDR3, the DNA is TGTGCCAGTAGCAACCGACAGGTCGTATACAATGAGCAGTTCTTC. As protein: CASSNRQVVYNEQFF.

The chain's CDR3 is CASSFDTWGYTF. CDR3 nucleotide sequence: TGTGCCAGCAGCTTCGACACTTGGGGCTACACCTTC. The genes are TRBV11-1 and TRBJ1-2; D call uncertain. V dropped 3 bases and J dropped 8 bases, with 10 bases sitting between them. The germline CDR1 and CDR2 sequences are SGHAT and FQDESV (reference sequence). The CDR3 spans 12 residues.

The chain is built from TRBV2 and TRBJ1-4; the D gene is possibly TRBD1 (5 bases). The germline V gene encodes CDR1 SNHLY and CDR2 FYNNEI. The CDR3 loop spans 13 amino acids. With 7 bases removed from V and 7 bases from J, the gap between germline ends came to 13 bases. The CDR3 nucleotides read TGTGCCAGCAACGGGCAGGGAGGTGAAAAACTGTTTTTT. Amino acids: CASNGQGGEKLFF.

The V call is TRBV3-1 (or the pseudogene TRBV3-2), the J call TRBJ1-1; TRBD1 is a possible D gene (5 bases). CDR1 is LGHDT, CDR2 YNNKEL, per germline (reference sequence). V was cut by 1 base and J by 7 bases, with 13 bases left in between. The CDR3 is 14 residues long. The CDR3 is CASSQVAGRGEAFF. The CDR3 region has the DNA TGTGCCAGCAGCCAAGTAGCGGGACGGGGTGAAGCTTTCTTT.

This clone has just one count. This sequence joins TRBV6-2 or TRBV6-3 and TRBJ1-1; D is uncertain. Germline V gene data show CDR1 as MNHEY and CDR2 as SVGEGT. The length of the CDR3 is 13 residues. Trimming shortened V by 2 bases and J by 6 bases, and 10 bases separated the two germline ends. The CDR3 reads CASSYGHVPEAFF. The CDR3 coding sequence is TGTGCCAGCAGTTACGGGCATGTCCCTGAAGCTTTCTTT.

This chain connects TRBV3-1 (or the pseudogene TRBV3-2) to TRBJ2-7; D might be TRBD1 (6 bases). The CDR3 loop spans 15 amino acids. Trimming took 1 base from V and 6 from J, leaving 16 bases between them. Germline V CDR1 and CDR2: LGHDT, YNNKEL (reference sequence). CDR3 sequence: CASSQVGGQTGEQYF. CDR3 nucleotide sequence: TGTGCCAGCAGCCAAGTTGGGGGCCAGACGGGCGAGCAGTACTTC.

J is TRBJ1-6 and V is TRBV3-1 (or the pseudogene TRBV3-2), with a possible D match to TRBD1 (6 bases). V was trimmed by 8 bases and J by 4 bases, leaving 9 bases between them. The CDR3 runs 13 residues. From germline, CDR1 is LGHDT and CDR2 YNNKEL (reference sequence). Here the CDR3 DNA reads TGTGCCAGCCGGACAGCGTATAATTCACCCCTCCACTTT. Protein: CASRTAYNSPLHF.

This sequence joins TRBV2 and TRBJ2-3; TRBD2 agrees at 7 bases. Per the germline V gene, CDR1 is SNHLY and CDR2 is FYNNEI. V shed 3 bases, J shed 1 base, and the junction held 7 bases outside the gene matches. This CDR3 spans 16 amino acids. DNA of the CDR3: TGTGCCAGCAGTGATTCAGCGGGGAGTCGCACAGATACGCAGTATTTT. Translation gives CASSDSAGSRTDTQYF.